This T cell receptor beta chain appears in the sequencing data of a study of T cells in Graves' hyperthyroidism and ophthalmopathy. Study-wide findings and caveats: Researchers report that a 13 V-J model separated ophthalmopathy from stable hyperthyroidism.

Germline CDR1 and CDR2: SGHRS and YFSETQ. V lost 4 bases to trimming and J lost 8 bases; unmatched junction nucleotides: 3. CDR3 size: 14 residues. In the case of this clonotype: Antigen unknown.

From RNA transcripts, TCR beta CDR3 regions were amplified. Primed by the HTBI set, a first-round RT-PCR was run on the TCR CDR3. TCRdb re-called the multiplex PCR reads with MiXCR, one entry per CDR3 protein. The table has 550,000 to 600,000 distinct CDR3 sequences, approximately 15% seen once; the top ten hold less than 9%. Based on clinical symptoms, serum thyroxine and TRAb, thyroid ultrasound and orbital computed tomography, diagnoses were reached. The authors obtained PBMCs from 10 ml of fresh peripheral blood. The material sequenced was blood. The chain couples TRBV5-1 to TRBJ2-5; 15 nucleotides agree with TRBD2. This TCR derives from a woman under 30 with Graves' ophthalmopathy. CDR3 DNA: TGCGCCAGCAGCATGGGACTAGCGGGAGGAACCCAGTACTTC. The encoded protein is CASSMGLAGGTQYF.